This T cell receptor beta chain was profiled in a study of T cell clonotyping in hematopoietic cell transplantation. General study results and limits: At the given depth, recipient repertoires were over 95% de novo clonotypes. Graft donor and pretransplant recipient Inverse Simpson Index values predicted broader posttransplant TCR diversity.

Profiled with immunoSEQ multiplex PCR; TCRdb holds only in-frame clones, not every one. The sample consists of several thousand clones, almost 80% of them appearing once. Germline V gene lookup returns CDR1 MNHEY and CDR2 SVGAGI. V lost 6 bases to trimming and J lost 7 bases, with 10 bases between them. This CDR3 is built from 11 residues. In regard to this clone: Its antigen is unidentified.

The sample here was peripheral blood mononuclear cells, taken 180 days after allogeneic stem cell transplant. The V gene is TRBV6-5, the J gene TRBJ2-7, with D possibly TRBD2 on 6 matching bases. The receptor comes from a female patient aged 50-60 years who had an allogeneic stem cell transplant from a related donor, so the T cells may come from the graft donor. Some clones in this sample may be carry-over from other donors' samples. CDR3 sequence: CASSLGGEQYF. The CDR3 DNA sequence: TGTGCCAGCAGCCTGGGGGGAGAGCAGTACTTC.